Shown below are 14 T cell receptor beta chains from a single sample sequenced in a study of blood T cells in healthy people across ages. Sample-barcoded 5' priming and a J-beta primer mix drove a second PCR of 7 to 11 cycles. TCRdb reanalysed the 5' RACE reads using MiXCR and keeps one entry per CDR3 protein. The sample records more than 700,000 distinct CDR3 sequences, 53% being singletons. The sequenced sample was blood. The receptors were sampled from a man older than 75 in good health.

This clonotype came up many times. The chain recombines TRBV6-2 or TRBV6-3 with TRBJ1-1; the D gene is possibly TRBD1 (5 bases). The germline CDR1 and CDR2 sequences are MNHEY and SVGEGT. CDR3 length equals 14 residues. V lost 0 bases and J 7 bases, leaving 12 bases between the germline ends. This CDR3 reads CASSYSRGRDEAFF. The DNA for the CDR3 is TGTGCCAGCAGTTACTCGAGGGGACGCGATGAAGCTTTCTTT.

This chain joins TRBV20-1 and TRBJ1-1; the D gene is possibly TRBD1 (5 bases). This CDR3 is 12 amino acids long. CDR1 is DFQATT and CDR2 is SNEGSKA in the germline V gene (reference sequence). The germline V and J ends were trimmed by 5 bases and 1 base, with 8 bases remaining between them. This CDR3 reads CSAYTGNTEAFF. The CDR3 DNA sequence: TGCAGTGCTTATACAGGGAACACTGAAGCTTTCTTT.

The gene calls are TRBV20-1 and TRBJ1-5; 8 bases line up with TRBD1. The V gene end was trimmed by 6 bases and the J gene end by 6 bases; junction bases not matched to a gene: 7. The length of the CDR3 is 13 residues. The V gene's germline CDR1 is DFQATT and CDR2 SNEGSKA (reference sequence). Here the CDR3 DNA reads TGCAGTGCCACCCAGGGGGCGAGTCAGCCCCAGCATTTT. It codes for CSATQGASQPQHF.

The rearrangement uses TRBV7-8 and TRBJ2-2; 8 nucleotides line up with TRBD2. V shed 6 bases and J 7 bases; nucleotides not matched to a gene: 16. Looked up from germline, CDR1 is SGHVS and CDR2 is FQNEAQ. The CDR3 totals 17 residues. CDR3: CASRVGSQRERGGELFF. CDR3 sequence (DNA): TGTGCCAGCAGAGTAGGGTCCCAGCGGGAGCGGGGCGGGGAGCTGTTTTTT.

The V call is TRBV7-9, the J call TRBJ1-1; D is ambiguous. Germline assignment: CDR1 SEHNR and CDR2 FQNEAQ (reference sequence). The CDR3 extends over 13 amino acids. The V and J ends lost 5 bases and 4 bases respectively, with 11 bases between them. This CDR3 is CASSQPSLTEAFF. Written as DNA, the CDR3 is TGTGCCAGCAGCCAACCGTCCCTCACTGAAGCTTTCTTT.

This chain uses TRBV14 with TRBJ2-7, with 10 bases matching TRBD1. The CDR3 has 15 amino acids. With 3 bases clipped from V and 5 bases from J, the junction kept 7 bases outside the gene matches. The germline CDR1 and CDR2 sequences are SGHDN and FVKESK. The CDR3 loop is CASSQSRDRGHEQYF. The CDR3 DNA sequence: TGTGCCAGCAGCCAGTCCAGGGACAGGGGCCACGAGCAGTACTTC.

This rearrangement joins TRBV12-3 or TRBV12-4 to TRBJ2-7; the D is unclear. CDR3 size: 14 residues. V lost 5 bases and J 2 bases, leaving 13 bases between the germline ends. CDR3 loop: CASSTWTDPYEQYF. The CDR3 DNA reads TGTGCCAGCAGTACCTGGACGGATCCCTACGAGCAGTACTTC.

The chain is built from TRBV20-1 and TRBJ2-1, with TRBD2 matching over 8 bases. The CDR3 totals 15 residues. V trimming: 0 bases; J trimming: 9 bases; junction bases outside the gene matches: 10. The germline CDR1 and CDR2 sequences are DFQATT and SNEGSKA (reference sequence). Written as DNA, the CDR3 is TGCAGTGCTAGAGATCGAGTAGCGGGAACGCGTGAGCAGTTCTTC. Translation: CSARDRVAGTREQFF.

As DNA, the CDR3 is TGTGCCAGCAGTTCCGGACAGGGGAACGGCAATCAGCCCCAGCATTTT. Translating gives CASSSGQGNGNQPQHF. The chain recombines TRBV28 with TRBJ1-5; 9 bases align to TRBD1. Germline assignment: CDR1 MDHEN and CDR2 SYDVKM. The CDR3 consists of 16 residues. Trimming cost V 4 bases and J 2 bases; bases outside gene matches: 6.

The chain carries TRBV29-1 and TRBJ1-5; tentatively, D is TRBD1 (6 bases). The CDR3 has 13 amino acids. Trimming removed 1 base at V and 6 bases at J, with 10 bases between. Germline-derived CDR1 and CDR2 are SQVTM and ANQGSEA. CDR3: CSVEGGRGQPQHF. For the CDR3, the DNA is TGCAGCGTTGAAGGGGGGCGGGGTCAGCCCCAGCATTTT.

The chain has TRBV6-1 and TRBJ2-1; 11 bases align to TRBD2. There are 16 residues in the CDR3. Germline V lookup: CDR1 MNHNS, CDR2 SASEGT. Trimming at V came to 4 bases and at J to 4 bases, leaving 6 bases not matched to a gene. DNA for the CDR3: TGTGCCAGCAGTGCTCGGTGGACTAGCGGGTACAATGAGCAGTTCTTC. It is translated as CASSARWTSGYNEQFF.

A word on this clonotype: An end of the junction differs from the germline gene, which may be a read error. V usage is TRBV5-6 and J usage is TRBJ2-4; 11 positions match TRBD1. The CDR3 length is 13 residues. Germline-derived CDR1 and CDR2 are SGHDT and YYEEEE. CDR3 sequence (DNA): TGTGCCAGCGGACAGGGGGCTTTGAACATTCAGTATTTC. This gives the protein CASGQGALNIQYF.

This clonotype appeared a few times. The chain employs TRBV20-1 and TRBJ2-2; D is unclear. V lost 0 bases and J 5 bases, leaving 7 bases between the germline ends. Germline V gene data show CDR1 as DFQATT and CDR2 as SNEGSKA (reference sequence). This CDR3 comprises 13 residues. The CDR3 sequence is CSARERRTGELFF. For the CDR3, the DNA is TGCAGTGCTAGAGAAAGGCGAACCGGGGAGCTGTTTTTT.

The rearrangement links TRBV29-1 to TRBJ2-6; no clear D gene. This CDR3 spans 15 amino acids. Germline CDR1 is SQVTM and CDR2 is ANQGSEA. Trimming stripped 5 bases from V and 3 bases from J, with 14 bases between. Here the CDR3 reads CSVSPALGGANVLTF. The CDR3 nucleotides read TGCAGCGTTTCCCCCGCTTTGGGTGGGGCCAACGTCCTGACTTTC.